The clone carrying this T cell receptor (beta chain) was seen at least ten times. The data are from a study of T cells in Graves' hyperthyroidism and ophthalmopathy. TCR beta CDR3 regions were amplified from RNA. A set of HTBI primers served as the primers for a first-round RT-PCR of the TCR CDR3. A single record per CDR3 protein comes from TCRdb applying MiXCR to the multiplex PCR reads. Of fewer than 200,000 distinct CDR3 sequences in the sample, about 18% were seen once. The origin of this receptor is a woman between 50 and 59 years old with Graves' hyperthyroidism. The sample was blood.

CDR3 sequence reads: CASSEDYGSRVGYTF. Written as DNA, the CDR3 is TGTGCCAGCAGTGAAGATTACGGGAGCCGTGTTGGCTACACCTTC. This chain links TRBV2 with TRBJ1-2, with D uncertain. V shed 1 base and J shed 7 bases, with 16 bases lying between them. Germline V gene sequence: CDR1 SNHLY, CDR2 FYNNEI. The length of the CDR3 is 15 residues. Based on the CDR3 plus reference TRBV2 and TRBJ1-2, the full variable domain is EPEVTQTPSHQVTQMGQEVILRCVPISNHLYFYWYRQILGQKVEFLVSFYNNEISEKSEIFDDQFSVERPDGSNFTLKIRSTKLEDSAMYFCASSEDYGSRVGYTFGSGTRLTVV.